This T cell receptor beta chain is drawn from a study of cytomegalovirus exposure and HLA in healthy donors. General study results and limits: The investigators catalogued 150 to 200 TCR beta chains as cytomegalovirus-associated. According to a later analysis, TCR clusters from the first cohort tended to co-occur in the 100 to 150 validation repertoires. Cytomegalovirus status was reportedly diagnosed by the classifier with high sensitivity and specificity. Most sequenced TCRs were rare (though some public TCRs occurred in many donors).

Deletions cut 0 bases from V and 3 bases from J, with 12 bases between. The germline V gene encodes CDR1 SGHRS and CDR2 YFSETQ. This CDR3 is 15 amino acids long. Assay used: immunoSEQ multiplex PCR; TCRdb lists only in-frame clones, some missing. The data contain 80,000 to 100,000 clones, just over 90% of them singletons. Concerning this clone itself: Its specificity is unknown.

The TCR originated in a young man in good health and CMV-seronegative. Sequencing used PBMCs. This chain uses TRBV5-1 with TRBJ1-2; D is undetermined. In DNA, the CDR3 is TGCGCCAGCAGCTTGGCAGTGGCTCATGACTATGGCTACACCTTC. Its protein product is CASSLAVAHDYGYTF.